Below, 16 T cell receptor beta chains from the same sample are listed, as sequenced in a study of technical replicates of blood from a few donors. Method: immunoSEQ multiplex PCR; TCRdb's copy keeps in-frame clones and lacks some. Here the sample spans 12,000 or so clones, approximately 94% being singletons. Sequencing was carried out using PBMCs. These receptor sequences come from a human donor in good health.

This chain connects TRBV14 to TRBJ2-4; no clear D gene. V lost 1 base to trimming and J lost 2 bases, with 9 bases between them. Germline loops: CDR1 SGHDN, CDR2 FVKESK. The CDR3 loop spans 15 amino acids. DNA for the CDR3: TGTGCCAGCAGCCAAGTCGAAGCCTCCAAAAACATTCAGTACTTC. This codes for CASSQVEASKNIQYF.

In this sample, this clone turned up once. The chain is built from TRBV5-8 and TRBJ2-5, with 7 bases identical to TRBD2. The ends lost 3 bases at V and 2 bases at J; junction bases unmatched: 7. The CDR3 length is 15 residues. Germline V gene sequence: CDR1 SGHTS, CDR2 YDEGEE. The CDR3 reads CASSSRGDRQETQYF. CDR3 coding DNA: TGTGCCAGCAGCTCCCGGGGGGATAGACAAGAGACCCAGTACTTC. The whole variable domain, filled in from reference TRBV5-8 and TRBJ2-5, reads EAGVTQSPTHLIKTRGQQATLRCSPISGHTSVYWYQQALGLGLQFLLWYDEGEERNRGNFPPRFSGRQFPNYSSELNVNALELEDSALYLCASSSRGDRQETQYFGPGTRLLVL.

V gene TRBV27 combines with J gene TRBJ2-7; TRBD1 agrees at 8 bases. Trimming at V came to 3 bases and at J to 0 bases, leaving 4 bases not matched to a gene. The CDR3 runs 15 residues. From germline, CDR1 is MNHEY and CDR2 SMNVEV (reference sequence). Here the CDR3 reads CASSFAGTGSYEQYF. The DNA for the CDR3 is TGTGCCAGCAGTTTTGCCGGGACAGGCTCCTACGAGCAGTACTTC.

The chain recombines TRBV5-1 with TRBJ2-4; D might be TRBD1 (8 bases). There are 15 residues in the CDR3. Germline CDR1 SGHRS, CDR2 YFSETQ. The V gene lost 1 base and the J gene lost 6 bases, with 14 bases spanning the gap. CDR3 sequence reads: CASSLSGTGVNIQYF. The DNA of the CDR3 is TGCGCCAGCAGCTTGAGCGGGACAGGAGTAAACATTCAGTACTTC.

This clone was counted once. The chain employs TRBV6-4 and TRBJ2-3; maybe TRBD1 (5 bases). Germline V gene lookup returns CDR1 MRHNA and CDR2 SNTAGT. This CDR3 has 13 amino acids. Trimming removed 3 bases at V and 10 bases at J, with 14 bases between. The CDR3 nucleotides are TGTGCCAGCAGTGATGCCTCAGGGCGGTCGCAGTATTTT. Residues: CASSDASGRSQYF.

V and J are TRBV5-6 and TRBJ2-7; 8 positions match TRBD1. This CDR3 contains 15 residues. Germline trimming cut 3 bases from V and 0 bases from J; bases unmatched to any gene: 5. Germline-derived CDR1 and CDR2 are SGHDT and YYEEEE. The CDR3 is CASSSDRVYSYEQYF. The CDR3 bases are TGTGCCAGCAGCTCGGACAGGGTCTACTCCTACGAGCAGTACTTC.

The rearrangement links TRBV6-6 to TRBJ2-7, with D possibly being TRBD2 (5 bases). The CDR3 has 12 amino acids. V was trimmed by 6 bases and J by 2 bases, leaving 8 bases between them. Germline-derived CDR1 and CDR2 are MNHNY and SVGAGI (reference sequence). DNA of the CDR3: TGTGCCAGCAGCTCCGGGACCTACGAGCAGTACTTC. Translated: CASSSGTYEQYF.

The CDR3 sequence is CASRGQGINTGELFF. The CDR3 bases are TGCGCCAGCAGAGGACAGGGTATCAACACCGGGGAGCTGTTTTTT. The J gene is TRBJ2-2, the V gene TRBV5-1; 8 bases are a match to TRBD1. The germline gives CDR1 SGHRS, CDR2 YFSETQ. The CDR3 consists of 15 residues. The J segment lost 2 bases and the V segment lost 5 bases, leaving 5 bases of the junction unmatched.

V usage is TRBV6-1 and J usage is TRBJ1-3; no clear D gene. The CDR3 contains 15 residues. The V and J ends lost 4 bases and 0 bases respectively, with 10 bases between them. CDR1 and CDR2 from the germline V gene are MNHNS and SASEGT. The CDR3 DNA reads TGTGCCAGCAGTGTTGAGCTTTACTCTGGAAACACCATATATTTT. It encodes CASSVELYSGNTIYF.

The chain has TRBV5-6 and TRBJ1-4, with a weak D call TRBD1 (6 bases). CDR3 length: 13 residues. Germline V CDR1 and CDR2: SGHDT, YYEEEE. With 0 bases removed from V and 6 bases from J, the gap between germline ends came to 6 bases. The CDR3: CASSLAGDEKLFF. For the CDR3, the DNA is TGTGCCAGCAGCTTGGCAGGGGATGAAAAACTGTTTTTT.

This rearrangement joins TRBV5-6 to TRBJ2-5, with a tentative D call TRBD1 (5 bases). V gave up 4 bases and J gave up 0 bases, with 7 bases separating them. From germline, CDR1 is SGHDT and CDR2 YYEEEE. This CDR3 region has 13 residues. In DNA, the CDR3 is TGTGCCAGCAGCCGACAGTACCAAGAGACCCAGTACTTC. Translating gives CASSRQYQETQYF. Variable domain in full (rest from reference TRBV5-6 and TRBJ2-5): DAGVTQSPTHLIKTRGQQVTLRCSPKSGHDTVSWYQQALGQGPQFIFQYYEEEERQRGNFPDRFSGHQFPNYSSELNVNALLLGDSALYLCASSRQYQETQYFGPGTRLLVL.

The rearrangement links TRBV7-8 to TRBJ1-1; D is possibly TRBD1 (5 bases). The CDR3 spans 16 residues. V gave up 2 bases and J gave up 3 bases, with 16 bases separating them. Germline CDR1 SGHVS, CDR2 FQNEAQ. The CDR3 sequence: CASSLLRGIAYTEAFF. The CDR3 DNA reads TGTGCCAGCAGCTTATTACGGGGGATCGCGTACACTGAAGCTTTCTTT.

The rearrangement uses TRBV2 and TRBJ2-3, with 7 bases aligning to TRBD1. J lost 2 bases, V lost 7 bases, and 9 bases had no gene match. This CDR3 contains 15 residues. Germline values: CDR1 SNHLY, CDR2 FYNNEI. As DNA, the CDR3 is TGTGCCAGCACTCCACAGGGGACCTACACAGATACGCAGTATTTT. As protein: CASTPQGTYTDTQYF.

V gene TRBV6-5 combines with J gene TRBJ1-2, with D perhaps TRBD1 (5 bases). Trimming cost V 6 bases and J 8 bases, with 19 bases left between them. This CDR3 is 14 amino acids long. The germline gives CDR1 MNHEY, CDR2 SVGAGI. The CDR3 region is CASREGTARGGYTF. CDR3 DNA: TGTGCCAGCAGGGAGGGGACCGCGAGAGGCGGCTACACCTTC.

CDR3 DNA sequence: TGCGCCAGCAGCTTGGACGGGGGAAAGACCCAGTACTTC. This translates into CASSLDGGKTQYF. This chain uses TRBV5-1 with TRBJ2-5, with D perhaps TRBD2 (6 bases). From germline, CDR1 is SGHRS and CDR2 YFSETQ. Trimming shortened V by 0 bases and J by 6 bases, and 9 bases separated the two germline ends. The CDR3 covers 13 residues. Combining the CDR3 with reference TRBV5-1 and TRBJ2-5 gives the whole variable domain KAGVTQTPRYLIKTRGQQVTLSCSPISGHRSVSWYQQTPGQGLQFLFEYFSETQRNKGNFPGRFSGRQFSNSRSEMNVSTLELGDSALYLCASSLDGGKTQYFGPGTRLLVL.

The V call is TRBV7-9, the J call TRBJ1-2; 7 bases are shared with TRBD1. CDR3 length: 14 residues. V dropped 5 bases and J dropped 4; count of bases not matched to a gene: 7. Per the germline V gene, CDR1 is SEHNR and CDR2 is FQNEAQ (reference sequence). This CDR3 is CASSKTGLGYGYTF. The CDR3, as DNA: TGTGCCAGCAGCAAGACAGGGCTCGGCTATGGCTACACCTTC.